Included here is one TCR beta chain sequence, with context. This sample is drawn from a study of blood T cell repertoires in COVID-19. Study-wide background: The United States, Italy and Spain were the sources of the acute and convalescent COVID-19 samples.

As handled by the study authors: Amplification of reference gene primers provided the estimated nucleated cell counts. The method was immunoSEQ multiplex PCR; TCRdb's version includes in-frame clones alone and lacks a portion of them. That table furnishes V, J and clone size, whereas the DNA furnished D and trimming. The table shows roughly 90,000 clones, with 89% occurring only once. The CDR3 covers 14 residues. Deletions cut 3 bases from V and 5 bases from J, with 10 bases between. CDR1 and CDR2 from the germline V gene are MGHRA and YSYEKL. The specimen sequenced was peripheral blood. The V call is TRBV4-1, the J call TRBJ2-2, with a weak D call TRBD1 (6 bases). This sequence originates from a man aged 45-65 years with COVID-19, enrolled during active disease. CDR3 in DNA: TGCGCCAGCAGCCATGGCAGGGGAACCGGGGAGCTGTTTTTT. Protein product: CASSHGRGTGELFF.